A selection of T cell receptor beta chains follows, all from one sample in a study of CD8 T cells in ankylosing spondylitis. TCRdb re-derived calls from the 5' RACE reads in MiXCR, one entry per CDR3 protein. The table shows under 950,000 distinct CDR3 sequences, with under 20% occurring only once. Material for sequencing was blood, either unsorted or a sorted T cell fraction (not recorded which). The receptor source for this set is a male donor with ankylosing spondylitis. The CDR3 runs from the conserved cysteine through the conserved F or W. The D gene is left open where the match is weak. Clone size is given for some rows only: seen once, a few or many times, or a class if the clone is expanded.

CDR3aa: CSAPEVEDTQYF
CDR3nt: TGCAGTGCTCCGGAGGTAGAAGATACGCAGTATTTT
abundance: NA
v_gene: TRBV20-1
j_gene: TRBJ2-3
d_gene: NA

CDR3aa: CASSAGTGGDYGYTF
CDR3nt: TGTGCCAGCAGCGCAGGGACAGGGGGAGACTATGGCTACACCTTC
abundance: few
v_gene: TRBV9
j_gene: TRBJ1-2
d_gene: TRBD1

CDR3aa: CSADGGLSGANVLTF
CDR3nt: TGCAGTGCGGACGGAGGGTTATCTGGGGCCAACGTCCTGACTTTC
abundance: few
v_gene: TRBV20-1
j_gene: TRBJ2-6
d_gene: NA

CDR3aa: CASSLAGSNTDTQYF
CDR3nt: TGTGCCAGCAGCTTGGCCGGGAGTAACACAGATACGCAGTATTTT
abundance: NA
v_gene: TRBV7-9
j_gene: TRBJ2-3
d_gene: NA

CDR3aa: CASSLDLGSWREREGLQETQYF
CDR3nt: TGTGCCAGCAGTTTGGATCTCGGTAGTTGGAGGGAGCGGGAGGGCCTTCAAGAGACCCAGTACTTC
abundance: NA
v_gene: TRBV12-3/TRBV12-4
j_gene: TRBJ2-5
d_gene: TRBD2

CDR3aa: CASSLAGTGHEQYF
CDR3nt: TGTGCCAGCAGCTTGGCGGGGACAGGGCACGAGCAGTACTTC
abundance: NA
v_gene: TRBV7-9
j_gene: TRBJ2-7
d_gene: TRBD1

CDR3aa: CASSLSIDQFF
CDR3nt: TGTGCCAGCAGTCTTAGTATAGATCAGTTCTTC
abundance: few
v_gene: TRBV2
j_gene: TRBJ2-1
d_gene: NA

CDR3aa: CASRQTGQLGYNEQFF
CDR3nt: TGTGCCAGCAGACAAACAGGGCAACTAGGCTACAATGAGCAGTTCTTC
abundance: many
v_gene: TRBV5-6
j_gene: TRBJ2-1
d_gene: NA

CDR3aa: CASSGGGRTTYNEQFF
CDR3nt: TGTGCCAGCAGTGGTGGCGGGCGGACTACCTACAATGAGCAGTTCTTC
abundance: NA
v_gene: TRBV25-1
j_gene: TRBJ2-1
d_gene: NA

CDR3aa: CASSSPAGGTYEQYF
CDR3nt: TGTGCCAGCAGTTCCCCAGCGGGGGGGACCTACGAGCAGTACTTC
abundance: few
v_gene: TRBV6-5
j_gene: TRBJ2-7
d_gene: TRBD2

CDR3aa: CATSRDHGGAYGYTF
CDR3nt: TGTGCCACCAGCAGAGATCATGGTGGAGCCTATGGCTACACCTTC
abundance: few
v_gene: TRBV15
j_gene: TRBJ1-2
d_gene: NA

CDR3aa: CASSQEGGGLPEIEQFF
CDR3nt: TGTGCCAGCAGCCAAGAAGGCGGGGGCCTCCCCGAGATTGAGCAGTTCTTC
abundance: few
v_gene: TRBV4-2
j_gene: TRBJ2-1
d_gene: NA

CDR3aa: CATSDPSSAGELFF
CDR3nt: TGTGCCACCAGTGACCCTTCTAGTGCCGGGGAGCTGTTTTTT
abundance: many
v_gene: TRBV24-1
j_gene: TRBJ2-2
d_gene: NA

CDR3aa: CSASNLLAEVTYEQYF
CDR3nt: TGCAGTGCTAGCAACCTACTAGCCGAAGTCACCTACGAGCAGTACTTC
abundance: NA
v_gene: TRBV20-1
j_gene: TRBJ2-7
d_gene: NA

CDR3aa: CASSQEFASYRNTEAFF
CDR3nt: TGTGCCAGCAGCCAAGAATTTGCATCCTACAGAAACACTGAAGCTTTCTTT
abundance: NA
v_gene: TRBV4-2
j_gene: TRBJ1-1
d_gene: NA

CDR3aa: CASSVRLAFYEQYF
CDR3nt: TGTGCCAGCAGCGTACGTCTAGCGTTCTACGAGCAGTACTTC
abundance: few
v_gene: TRBV6-1
j_gene: TRBJ2-7
d_gene: NA

CDR3aa: CASSDAPPKDTQYF
CDR3nt: TGTGCCAGCAGCGATGCCCCTCCCAAAGATACGCAGTATTTT
abundance: few
v_gene: TRBV6-1
j_gene: TRBJ2-3
d_gene: NA

CDR3aa: CASSYSGQGREKLFF
CDR3nt: TGTGCCAGCAGTTACTCGGGACAGGGACGTGAAAAACTGTTTTTT
abundance: NA
v_gene: TRBV6-5
j_gene: TRBJ1-4
d_gene: TRBD1

CDR3aa: CSVTSGYGYTF
CDR3nt: TGCAGCGTGACCTCGGGCTATGGCTACACCTTC
abundance: few
v_gene: TRBV29-1
j_gene: TRBJ1-2
d_gene: NA

CDR3aa: CASSLQGGGSTEAFF
CDR3nt: TGTGCCAGCAGTTTACAAGGAGGGGGGTCCACTGAAGCTTTCTTT
abundance: NA
v_gene: TRBV12-3/TRBV12-4
j_gene: TRBJ1-1
d_gene: NA

CDR3aa: CASSYAREVGELFF
CDR3nt: TGTGCCAGCAGTTACGCTCGGGAAGTCGGGGAGCTGTTTTTT
abundance: many
v_gene: TRBV6-2/TRBV6-3
j_gene: TRBJ2-2
d_gene: NA

CDR3aa: CASQDGMGYEQYF
CDR3nt: TGTGCCAGTCAAGATGGGATGGGGTACGAGCAGTACTTC
abundance: few
v_gene: TRBV12-3/TRBV12-4
j_gene: TRBJ2-7
d_gene: NA

CDR3aa: CASSFAEAGTEAFF
CDR3nt: TGCGCCAGCAGCTTTGCGGAAGCCGGCACTGAAGCTTTCTTT
abundance: NA
v_gene: TRBV5-1
j_gene: TRBJ1-1
d_gene: NA

CDR3aa: CASSGLEGGPETQYF
CDR3nt: TGTGCCAGCAGTGGCCTTGAGGGGGGGCCCGAGACCCAGTACTTC
abundance: NA
v_gene: TRBV2
j_gene: TRBJ2-5
d_gene: NA

CDR3aa: CTLLVEGNEQFF
CDR3nt: TGCACCCTGCTAGTTGAAGGGAATGAGCAGTTCTTC
abundance: few
v_gene: TRBV20-1
j_gene: TRBJ2-1
d_gene: NA

CDR3aa: CATSRSGPGQETQYF
CDR3nt: TGTGCCACCAGCAGATCCGGCCCGGGCCAAGAGACCCAGTACTTC
abundance: NA
v_gene: TRBV15
j_gene: TRBJ2-5
d_gene: NA

CDR3aa: CASSRQREAREEQYF
CDR3nt: TGCGCCAGCAGCAGACAGCGGGAGGCCCGGGAGGAGCAGTACTTC
abundance: NA
v_gene: TRBV5-1
j_gene: TRBJ2-7
d_gene: TRBD2

CDR3aa: CASATGHASNQPQHF
CDR3nt: TGTGCCAGCGCAACAGGTCACGCGAGCAATCAGCCCCAGCATTTT
abundance: few
v_gene: TRBV2
j_gene: TRBJ1-5
d_gene: NA